Reported below is one TCR beta chain. This record comes from a study of PD-1 blockade in classical Hodgkin lymphoma. Profiled with immunoSEQ multiplex PCR; TCRdb holds only in-frame clones, not every one. The sample gives roughly 29,000 clones, roughly 90% of which show up once; about 4% is in the top ten. As to time point: newly diagnosed, previously untreated cHL patient sample. The comparison group had newly diagnosed, previously untreated classical Hodgkin lymphoma. V trimming: 0 bases; J trimming: 7 bases; junction bases outside the gene matches: 3. The germline gives CDR1 SGHRS, CDR2 YFSETQ. The CDR3 spans 16 residues.

Sequenced: peripheral blood mononuclear cells (PBMCs). V is TRBV5-1 and J is TRBJ2-1; 14 positions agree with TRBD2. The clonotype was recovered from a human donor with classical Hodgkin lymphoma. The CDR3 loop reads CASSLATSGRGNEQFF. CDR3 bases: TGCGCCAGCAGCTTGGCGACTAGCGGGAGGGGGAATGAGCAGTTCTTC.